The clone carrying this T cell receptor beta chain occurred many times. As yet, its antigen is unknown. The time point is: pre-sensitization, week 0. The treatment here: therapeutic diphenylcyclopropenone sensitization with weekly scalp DPC. This entry is derived from a study of human T cells and chemical hapten exposure. MiXCR, run by TCRdb on the RACE reads, gives a single entry per CDR3 protein. The table records a few hundred thousand distinct CDR3 sequences, around 9.3% of them present only once. Broader study findings: Patch test score tracked positively with PT1 expanded TCR counts. Donors' alopecia may make their immune response differ from healthy people's.

The sample in question was whole blood, obtained in connection with sensitization to the hapten diphenylcyclopropenone (DPC). The clonotype originates from a woman aged 40 to 50 with alopecia areata. Some clones in this sample may be carry-over from other donors' samples.

CDR3 residues: CASSFDRGGTGELFF. DNA for the CDR3: TGCGCCAGCAGTTTCGACAGGGGAGGTACCGGGGAGCTGTTTTTT. The chain couples TRBV5-1 to TRBJ2-2, with 8 bases fitting TRBD1. From germline, CDR1 is SGHRS and CDR2 YFSETQ. The V segment lost 5 bases and the J segment 5 bases; nucleotides outside the gene matches: 8. The CDR3 has 15 residues. The full variable domain, with the rest looked up from reference TRBV5-1 and TRBJ2-2, is KAGVTQTPRYLIKTRGQQVTLSCSPISGHRSVSWYQQTPGQGLQFLFEYFSETQRNKGNFPGRFSGRQFSNSRSEMNVSTLELGDSALYLCASSFDRGGTGELFFGEGSRLTVL.